This T cell receptor (beta chain) was captured by sequencing in a study of PD-1 blockade in mismatch repair-deficient tumors. Study conclusions and caveats: Rapid post-treatment expansion, then contraction, generally preceding radiologic response, marked tumor-resident clones.

Clones were read by immunoSEQ multiplex PCR, and TCRdb kept only the in-frame ones, dropping some. The sample has 35,000 to 45,000 clones; roughly 81% are singletons. The CDR3 has 13 amino acids. Per germline, CDR1 WSHSY and CDR2 SAAADI. V dropped 3 bases and J dropped 4 bases, with 8 bases sitting between them. Comments on this clone: No antigen is known for it.

TCRs were sequenced from a few patients responding to pembrolizumab. The sequence was obtained from an adult with mismatch repair-deficient cancer. The material sequenced was peripheral blood, taken approximately 1.5 years after starting pembrolizumab. The chain couples TRBV10-2 to TRBJ2-3; D uncertain. This CDR3 is CASSDSTPDTQYF. In DNA, the CDR3 is TGCGCCAGCAGTGACAGTACTCCAGATACGCAGTATTTT.